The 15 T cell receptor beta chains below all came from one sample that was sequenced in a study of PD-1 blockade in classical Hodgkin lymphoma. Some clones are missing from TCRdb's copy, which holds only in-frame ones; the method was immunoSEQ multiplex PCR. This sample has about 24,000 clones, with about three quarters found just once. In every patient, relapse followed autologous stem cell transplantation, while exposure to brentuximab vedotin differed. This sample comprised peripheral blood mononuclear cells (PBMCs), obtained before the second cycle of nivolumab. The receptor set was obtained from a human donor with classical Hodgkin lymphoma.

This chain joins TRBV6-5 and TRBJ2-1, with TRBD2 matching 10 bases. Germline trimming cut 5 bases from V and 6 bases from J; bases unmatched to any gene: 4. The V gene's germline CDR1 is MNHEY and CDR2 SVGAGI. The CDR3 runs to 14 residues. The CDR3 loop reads CASSGTSESNEQFF. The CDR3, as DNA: TGTGCCAGCAGTGGGACTAGCGAATCCAATGAGCAGTTCTTC.

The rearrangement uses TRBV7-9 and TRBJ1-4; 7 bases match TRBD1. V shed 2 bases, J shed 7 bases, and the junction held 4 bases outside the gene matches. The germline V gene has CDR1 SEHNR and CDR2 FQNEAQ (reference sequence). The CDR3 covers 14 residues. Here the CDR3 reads CASSLTQGSEKLFF. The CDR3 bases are TGTGCCAGCAGCTTAACACAGGGGAGTGAAAAACTGTTTTTT.

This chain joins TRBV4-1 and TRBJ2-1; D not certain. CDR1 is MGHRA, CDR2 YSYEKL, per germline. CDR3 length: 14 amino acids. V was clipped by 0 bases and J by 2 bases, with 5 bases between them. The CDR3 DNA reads TGCGCCAGCAGCCAAGATACAGCCTACAATGAGCAGTTCTTC. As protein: CASSQDTAYNEQFF.

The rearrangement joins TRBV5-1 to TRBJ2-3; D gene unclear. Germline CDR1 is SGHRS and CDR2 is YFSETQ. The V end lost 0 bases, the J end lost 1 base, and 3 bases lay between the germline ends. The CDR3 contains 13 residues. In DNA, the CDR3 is TGCGCCAGCAGCTTGGTGGGCACAGATACGCAGTATTTT. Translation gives CASSLVGTDTQYF.

Here the CDR3 reads CASSFHSNTEAFF. The DNA for the CDR3 is TGTGCCAGCAGCTTTCACTCGAACACTGAAGCTTTCTTT. The chain joins TRBV11-3 to TRBJ1-1; no reliable D call. The CDR3 spans 13 residues. Germline V gene sequence: CDR1 SGHNT, CDR2 YENEEA. The ends were cut back, 3 bases at V and 1 base at J, with 6 bases in the middle.

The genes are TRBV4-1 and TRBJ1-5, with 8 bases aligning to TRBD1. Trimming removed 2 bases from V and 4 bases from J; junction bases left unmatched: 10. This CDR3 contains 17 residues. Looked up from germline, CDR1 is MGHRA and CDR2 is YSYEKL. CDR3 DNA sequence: TGCGCCAGCAGCCAACCTTTACGGACAGGGATTAATCAGCCCCAGCATTTT. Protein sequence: CASSQPLRTGINQPQHF.

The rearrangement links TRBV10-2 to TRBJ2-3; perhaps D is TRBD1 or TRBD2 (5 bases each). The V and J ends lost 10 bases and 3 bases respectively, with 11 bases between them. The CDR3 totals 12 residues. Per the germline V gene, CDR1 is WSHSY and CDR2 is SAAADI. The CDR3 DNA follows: TGCGCCACCGTCGGGACGACAGATACGCAGTATTTT. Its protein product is CATVGTTDTQYF.

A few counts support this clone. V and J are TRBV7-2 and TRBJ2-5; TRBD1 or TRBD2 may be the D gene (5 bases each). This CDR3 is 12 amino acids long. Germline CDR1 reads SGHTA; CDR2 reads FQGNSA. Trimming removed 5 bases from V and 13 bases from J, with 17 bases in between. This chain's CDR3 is CASSMGPRVGYF. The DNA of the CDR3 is TGTGCCAGCAGCATGGGACCGCGGGTTGGGTACTTC.

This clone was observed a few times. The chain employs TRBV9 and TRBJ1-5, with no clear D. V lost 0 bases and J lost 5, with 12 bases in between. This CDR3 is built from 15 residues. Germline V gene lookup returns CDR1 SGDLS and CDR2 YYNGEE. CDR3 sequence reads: CASSVDGRPHQPQHF. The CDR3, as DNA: TGTGCCAGCAGCGTAGATGGAAGACCGCATCAGCCCCAGCATTTT.

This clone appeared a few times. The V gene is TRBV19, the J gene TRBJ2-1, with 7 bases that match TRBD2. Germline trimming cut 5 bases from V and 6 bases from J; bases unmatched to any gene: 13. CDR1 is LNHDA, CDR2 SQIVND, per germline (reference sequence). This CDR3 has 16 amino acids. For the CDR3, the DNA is TGTGCCAGTAGTCCGCGAGCGGGAAGTCGGCGCAATGAGCAGTTCTTC. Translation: CASSPRAGSRRNEQFF.

Written as DNA, the CDR3 is TGTGCCAGCAGTCCCGGACAGGGCTCCTACAATGAGCAGTTCTTC. Protein sequence: CASSPGQGSYNEQFF. The chain has TRBV9 and TRBJ2-1, with 8 nucleotides matching TRBD1. Germline V lookup: CDR1 SGDLS, CDR2 YYNGEE. The CDR3 loop spans 15 amino acids. Trimming cost V 5 bases and J 0 bases; bases outside gene matches: 4.

In DNA, the CDR3 is TGTGCCAGCAGCTTTGGTCTCCTTCTCTACGAGCAGTACTTC. Amino acid sequence: CASSFGLLLYEQYF. The chain recombines TRBV7-2 with TRBJ2-7; unclear D gene. Trimming removed 3 bases at V and 3 bases at J, with 12 bases between. In germline, CDR1 is SGHTA, CDR2 FQGNSA. The CDR3 sequence is 14 residues long.

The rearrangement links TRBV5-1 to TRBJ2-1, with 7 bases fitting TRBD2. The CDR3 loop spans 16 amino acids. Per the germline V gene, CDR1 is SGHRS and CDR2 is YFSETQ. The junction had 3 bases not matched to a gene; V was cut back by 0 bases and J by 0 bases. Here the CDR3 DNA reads TGCGCCAGCAGCTTGGGAGGCGGGAGCTCCTACAATGAGCAGTTCTTC. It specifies CASSLGGGSSYNEQFF.

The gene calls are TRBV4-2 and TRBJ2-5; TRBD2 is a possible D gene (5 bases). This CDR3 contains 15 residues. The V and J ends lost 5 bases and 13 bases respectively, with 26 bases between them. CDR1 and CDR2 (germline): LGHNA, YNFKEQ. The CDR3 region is CASSDKKAEQERAYF. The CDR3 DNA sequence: TGTGCCAGCAGCGACAAGAAGGCAGAACAAGAGAGGGCGTACTTC.

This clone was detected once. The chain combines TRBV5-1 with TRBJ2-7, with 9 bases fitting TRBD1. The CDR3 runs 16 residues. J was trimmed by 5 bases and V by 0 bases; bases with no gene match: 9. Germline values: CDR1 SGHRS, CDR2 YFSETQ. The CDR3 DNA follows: TGCGCCAGCAGCTTGGGTCCGGGACAGGGTGGCCACGAGCAGTACTTC. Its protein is CASSLGPGQGGHEQYF. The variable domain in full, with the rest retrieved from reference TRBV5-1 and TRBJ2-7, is KAGVTQTPRYLIKTRGQQVTLSCSPISGHRSVSWYQQTPGQGLQFLFEYFSETQRNKGNFPGRFSGRQFSNSRSEMNVSTLELGDSALYLCASSLGPGQGGHEQYFGPGTRLTVT.